These 23 T cell receptor beta chains came from one sample sequenced in a study of OX40 agonist ivuxolimab in advanced cancers. This table comes from immunoSEQ multiplex PCR, and its TCRdb copy is limited to in-frame clones, with some not included. The sample holds some 38,000 clones; 85% to 90% are singletons and the top ten take roughly 0.53%. The sequencing here drew on CD4+ or CD8+ T cells sorted from blood, taken in a trial of the OX40 agonist ivuxolimab. The origin of the receptors is an adult with an advanced solid tumor such as melanoma, head and neck, liver or kidney cancer.

The rearrangement uses TRBV5-8 and TRBJ1-2, with D possibly being TRBD1 (5 bases). There are 15 residues in the CDR3. V shed 0 bases and J shed 4 bases, with 13 bases lying between them. Germline V gene data show CDR1 as SGHTS and CDR2 as YDEGEE. The CDR3 reads CASSLGAGYSYGYTF. The CDR3 bases are TGTGCCAGCAGCTTGGGGGCAGGGTATAGCTATGGCTACACCTTC.

The J gene is TRBJ1-1, the V gene TRBV6-1; D is perhaps TRBD1 (5 bases). This CDR3 comprises 16 residues. Germline CDR1 and CDR2: MNHNS and SASEGT. Trimming shortened V by 2 bases and J by 1 base, and 14 bases separated the two germline ends. In nucleotides, the CDR3 is TGTGCCAGCAGTGAAAAGGGTGGGGCGGAGAACACTGAAGCTTTCTTT. Encoded protein: CASSEKGGAENTEAFF.

This clone was seen only a few times. The identical CDR3 is also encoded by other nucleotide sequences in the sample. This rearrangement joins TRBV14 to TRBJ1-1; unclear D gene. Germline V gives CDR1 SGHDN, CDR2 FVKESK. This CDR3 spans 12 amino acids. V was trimmed by 4 bases and J by 1 base, leaving 4 bases between them. This CDR3 is CASSRGNTEAFF. The CDR3 region has the DNA TGTGCCAGCAGCCGCGGGAACACTGAAGCTTTCTTT. Drawing the rest from reference TRBV14 and TRBJ1-1, the complete variable domain is EAGVTQFPSHSVIEKGQTVTLRCDPISGHDNLYWYRRVMGKEIKFLLHFVKESKQDESGMPNNRFLAERTGGTYSTLKVQPAELEDSGVYFCASSRGNTEAFFGQGTRLTVV.

This clone has a single count. The chain's CDR3 is CASSPRAAAEGEAFF. In DNA form, the CDR3 reads TGTGCCAGCAGCCCACGGGCGGCGGCAGAGGGTGAAGCTTTCTTT. V usage is TRBV9 and J usage is TRBJ1-1; D is ambiguous. CDR1 and CDR2 from the germline V gene are SGDLS and YYNGEE. Trimming stripped 4 bases from V and 7 bases from J, with 20 bases between. This CDR3 has 15 amino acids.

V is TRBV5-1 and J is TRBJ1-5; 8 nucleotides align to TRBD1. The junction had 6 bases not matched to a gene; V was cut back by 3 bases and J by 4 bases. The CDR3 extends over 15 amino acids. CDR1 is SGHRS, CDR2 YFSETQ, per germline. The CDR3 coding sequence is TGCGCCAGCAGCTCGGGGACAGGATTTAATCAGCCCCAGCATTTT. It is translated as CASSSGTGFNQPQHF.

This rearrangement joins TRBV15 to TRBJ2-3; weak D call: TRBD2 (5 bases). Germline V lookup: CDR1 LNHNV, CDR2 YYDKDF (reference sequence). V lost 0 bases and J lost 3, with 10 bases in between. The CDR3 is 15 amino acids. The CDR3 sequence is CATSRDESGTDTQYF. CDR3 bases: TGTGCCACCAGCAGAGATGAGTCGGGGACAGATACGCAGTATTTT.

The chain employs TRBV19 and TRBJ1-1; TRBD1 agrees at 8 bases. This CDR3 is 14 amino acids long. After removal of 6 bases from V and 4 bases from J, the junction contained 7 bases not matched to a gene. CDR1 is LNHDA and CDR2 is SQIVND in the germline V gene (reference sequence). Written as DNA, the CDR3 is TGTGCCAGTAGCCGGACAGGGTCTGGCACTGAAGCTTTCTTT. Translation gives CASSRTGSGTEAFF.

V is TRBV28 and J is TRBJ1-1; D is uncertain. The germline gives CDR1 MDHEN, CDR2 SYDVKM. The CDR3 spans 12 residues. With 6 bases removed from V and 2 bases from J, the gap between germline ends came to 7 bases. CDR3 sequence: CASRHRNTEAFF. The CDR3 DNA follows: TGTGCCAGCAGACATAGAAACACTGAAGCTTTCTTT.

The chain combines TRBV19 with TRBJ1-3; maybe TRBD1 (6 bases). V lost 5 bases to trimming and J lost 5 bases, with 10 bases between them. This CDR3 has 13 amino acids. In germline, CDR1 is LNHDA, CDR2 SQIVND (reference sequence). Written as DNA, the CDR3 is TGTGCCAGTAGTTCGGACAGCAGAAACACCATATATTTT. The encoded protein is CASSSDSRNTIYF.

The chain carries TRBV6-1 and TRBJ1-1; D uncertain. The V gene's germline CDR1 is MNHNS and CDR2 SASEGT. Trimming cost V 1 base and J 1 base, with 7 bases left between them. This CDR3 spans 14 amino acids. The CDR3, as DNA: TGTGCCAGCAGTGAAGACAGAAAGAACACTGAAGCTTTCTTT. This translates into CASSEDRKNTEAFF.

V and J are TRBV28 and TRBJ2-2; D call uncertain. V was shortened by 6 bases and J by 0 bases, with 11 bases between the two germline ends. This CDR3 is 15 amino acids long. Germline CDR1 MDHEN, CDR2 SYDVKM. Here the CDR3 DNA reads TGTGCCAGCAGCCGGGTCCTTGCGAACACCGGGGAGCTGTTTTTT. Protein: CASSRVLANTGELFF.

The chain combines TRBV7-2 with TRBJ2-7; 9 bases are a match to TRBD1. The CDR3 loop spans 12 amino acids. Unmatched junction bases numbered 3, after V lost 5 bases and J lost 7 bases. The germline CDR1 and CDR2 sequences are SGHTA and FQGNSA. The DNA of the CDR3 is TGTGCCAGCAGCCACGGGACAGGGGAGCAGTACTTC. Its translation: CASSHGTGEQYF. The whole variable domain, remainder taken from reference TRBV7-2 and TRBJ2-7, is GAGVSQSPSNKVTEKGKDVELRCDPISGHTALYWYRQSLGQGLEFLIYFQGNSAPDKSGLPSDRFSAERTGGSVSTLTIQRTQQEDSAVYLCASSHGTGEQYFGPGTRLTVT.

This clone has just a few counts. The chain couples TRBV6-6 to TRBJ1-3; D gene unclear. CDR1 and CDR2 from the germline V gene are MNHNY and SVGAGI (reference sequence). The length of the CDR3 is 14 residues. V was trimmed by 5 bases and J by 0 bases, leaving 8 bases between them. Here the CDR3 reads CASSPANSGNTIYF. CDR3 DNA: TGTGCCAGCAGTCCCGCGAACTCTGGAAACACCATATATTTT.

The rearrangement links TRBV5-4 to TRBJ2-5; D may be TRBD1 or TRBD2 (5 bases each). Germline-derived CDR1 and CDR2 are SGHNT and YYREEE (reference sequence). Trimming pared 1 base from V and 3 bases from J, leaving 13 bases between. This CDR3 has 15 residues. CDR3 sequence reads: CASSLLWQGEETQYF. For the CDR3, the DNA is TGTGCCAGCAGCTTGCTTTGGCAGGGAGAAGAGACCCAGTACTTC.

This clone was counted between two and nine times. The chain employs TRBV7-3 and TRBJ2-3; weak D call: TRBD2 (5 bases). Germline V gives CDR1 SGHTA, CDR2 FQGTGA. CDR3 length: 15 residues. V was cut by 7 bases and J by 0 bases, with 14 bases left in between. As DNA, the CDR3 is TGTGCCAGCACCATGTACGGACTTAGCACAGATACGCAGTATTTT. Translating gives CASTMYGLSTDTQYF. Full variable domain (outside the CDR3, taken from reference TRBV7-3 and TRBJ2-3): GAGVSQTPSNKVTEKGKYVELRCDPISGHTALYWYRQSLGQGPEFLIYFQGTGAADDSGLPNDRFFAVRPEGSVSTLKIQRTERGDSAVYLCASTMYGLSTDTQYFGPGTRLTVL.

The CDR3 DNA follows: TGTGCCAGCAGCTTCGAGGCTTTCTACAATGAGCAGTTCTTC. The encoded protein is CASSFEAFYNEQFF. J is TRBJ2-1 and V is TRBV7-2, with D uncertain. Germline V lookup: CDR1 SGHTA, CDR2 FQGNSA. CDR3 size: 14 residues. The V end lost 3 bases, the J end lost 3 bases, and 9 bases lay between the germline ends. The full variable domain, in which reference TRBV7-2 and TRBJ2-1 provide the parts outside the CDR3, is GAGVSQSPSNKVTEKGKDVELRCDPISGHTALYWYRQSLGQGLEFLIYFQGNSAPDKSGLPSDRFSAERTGGSVSTLTIQRTQQEDSAVYLCASSFEAFYNEQFFGPGTRLTVL.

The gene calls are TRBV7-8 and TRBJ1-1, with TRBD1 identical over 7 bases. The trim removed 5 bases at V and 3 bases at J, leaving 9 bases unmatched. CDR3 length equals 15 residues. The germline gives CDR1 SGHVS, CDR2 FQNEAQ. In DNA, the CDR3 is TGTGCCAGCAGCCTAGGGAAGGGGGCGTACACTGAAGCTTTCTTT. Translating it yields CASSLGKGAYTEAFF.

This chain joins TRBV20-1 and TRBJ1-4; D call uncertain. CDR3 size: 11 residues. Germline CDR1 reads DFQATT; CDR2 reads SNEGSKA (reference sequence). CDR3 sequence: CSGRVNEKLFF. In DNA, the CDR3 is TGCAGCGGTCGGGTGAATGAAAAACTGTTTTTT.

The chain links TRBV2 to TRBJ1-3; D may be TRBD1 (5 bases). There are 17 residues in the CDR3. Per the germline V gene, CDR1 is SNHLY and CDR2 is FYNNEI. Trimming cost V 6 bases and J 0 bases, with 18 bases left between them. The CDR3 DNA is TGTGCCAGCAGGGGACCTGGACGGTCAAACTCTGGAAACACCATATATTTT. Translated: CASRGPGRSNSGNTIYF.

This clone showed up just once. The rearrangement joins TRBV7-3 to TRBJ1-2, with a tentative D call TRBD1 (6 bases). The CDR3 covers 13 residues. Trimming removed 5 bases at V and 4 bases at J, with 11 bases between. Germline V gene sequence: CDR1 SGHTA, CDR2 FQGTGA. Written as DNA, the CDR3 is TGTGCCAGCAGCGAGGGGGATTCCTATGGCTACACCTTC. It codes for CASSEGDSYGYTF.

This clone was seen a single time. CDR3: CASTGDLDYGYTF. The CDR3 DNA follows: TGTGCCAGCACCGGGGATTTGGACTATGGCTACACCTTC. V gene TRBV6-1 combines with J gene TRBJ1-2; D not resolved. Trimming cost V 7 bases and J 3 bases, with 12 bases left between them. The CDR3 covers 13 residues. Per germline, CDR1 MNHNS and CDR2 SASEGT.

V gene TRBV15 combines with J gene TRBJ2-3, with no clear D. CDR1 and CDR2 from the germline V gene are LNHNV and YYDKDF (reference sequence). The CDR3 sequence is 15 residues long. V was clipped by 3 bases and J by 2 bases, with 12 bases between them. The CDR3 nucleotides are TGTGCCACCAGCAGGGATAAGAATCCCACAGATACGCAGTATTTT. Translated: CATSRDKNPTDTQYF.

This rearrangement joins TRBV5-4 to TRBJ2-7; D possibly corresponds to TRBD1 (7 bases). Trimming pared 3 bases from V and 3 bases from J, leaving 13 bases between. CDR1 is SGHNT, CDR2 YYREEE, per germline (reference sequence). The CDR3 loop spans 14 amino acids. CDR3 in amino acids: CASSSAGQIYEQYF. CDR3 DNA: TGTGCCAGCAGCTCGGCGGGACAGATCTACGAGCAGTACTTC. The variable domain in full, completed from reference TRBV5-4 and TRBJ2-7, reads ETGVTQSPTHLIKTRGQQVTLRCSSQSGHNTVSWYQQALGQGPQFIFQYYREEENGRGNFPPRFSGLQFPNYSSELNVNALELDDSALYLCASSSAGQIYEQYFGPGTRLTVT.